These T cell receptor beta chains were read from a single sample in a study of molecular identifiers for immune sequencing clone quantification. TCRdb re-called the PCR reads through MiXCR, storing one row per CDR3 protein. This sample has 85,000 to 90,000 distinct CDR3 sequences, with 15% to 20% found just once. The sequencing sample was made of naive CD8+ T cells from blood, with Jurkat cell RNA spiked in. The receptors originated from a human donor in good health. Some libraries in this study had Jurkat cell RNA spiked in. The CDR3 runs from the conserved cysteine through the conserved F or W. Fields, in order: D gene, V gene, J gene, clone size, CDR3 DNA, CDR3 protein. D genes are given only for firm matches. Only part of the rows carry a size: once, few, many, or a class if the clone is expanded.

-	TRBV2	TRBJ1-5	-	TGTGCCAGCAGTTGGGGGGACAGCAATCAGCCCCAGCATTTT	CASSWGDSNQPQHF
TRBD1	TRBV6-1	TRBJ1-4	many	TGTGCCAGCAGTGAAGACAGGGGGAGTGAAAAACTGTTTTTT	CASSEDRGSEKLFF
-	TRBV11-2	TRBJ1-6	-	TGTGCCAGCAGCTTACGCCAGGCCACTAATTCACCCCTCCACTTT	CASSLRQATNSPLHF
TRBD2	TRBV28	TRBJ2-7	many	TGTGCCAGCAGTTTAGGACTAGCGGAGCACTACGAGCAGTACTTC	CASSLGLAEHYEQYF
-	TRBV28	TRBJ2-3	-	TGCGCCAGCAGTTTAATTGGTGAGACAGATGCGCAGTATTTT	CASSLIGETDAQYF
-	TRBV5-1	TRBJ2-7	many	TGCGCCAGCAGCTCGGAGGGACCGGGTACGCACGAGCAGTACTTC	CASSSEGPGTHEQYF
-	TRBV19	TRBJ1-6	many	TGTGCCAGTAGTATTGGGGCCTTCGGTAATTCACCCCTCCACTTT	CASSIGAFGNSPLHF
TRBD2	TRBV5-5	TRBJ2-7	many	TGTGCCAGCAGCTTGGATGCGCTAGCGGGTTCCCGGCCCTACGAGCAGTACTTC	CASSLDALAGSRPYEQYF
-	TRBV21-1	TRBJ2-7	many	TGTGCCAGCAGCAAAGAGGGGAACAGGGTCGCGCTGGGGGAGCAGTACTTC	CASSKEGNRVALGEQYF
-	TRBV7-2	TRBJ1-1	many	TGTGCCAGCAGCTTAGTCACCACTGAAGCTTTCTTT	CASSLVTTEAFF
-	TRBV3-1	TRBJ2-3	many	TGTGCCAGCAGCCCCCTCGGCACAGATACGCAGTATTTT	CASSPLGTDTQYF
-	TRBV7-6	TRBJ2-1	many	TGTGCCAGCAGCCATGGTCGAGAGCAGTTCTTC	CASSHGREQFF
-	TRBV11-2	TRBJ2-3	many	TGTGCCAGCAGCGTCCCGGGGCAGACAGATACGCAGTATTTT	CASSVPGQTDTQYF
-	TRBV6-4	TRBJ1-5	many	TGTGCCAGCAGTGACTCGACCTGGGTAGGGGGAGGAAATCAGCCCCAGCATTTT	CASSDSTWVGGGNQPQHF
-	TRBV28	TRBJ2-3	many	TGTGCCAGCAGCCTCCCTGAACATCGGGAAGAAACAGATACGCAGTATTTT	CASSLPEHREETDTQYF
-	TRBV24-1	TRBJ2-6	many	TGTGCCACCAGTGACAGGCACCACACGTTCGGGGCCAACGTCCTGACTTTC	CATSDRHHTFGANVLTF
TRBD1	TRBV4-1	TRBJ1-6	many	TGCGCCAGCAGCCAAGGACAGGGAGTAGATTCACCCCTCCACTTT	CASSQGQGVDSPLHF
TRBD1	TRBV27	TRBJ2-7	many	TGTGCCAGCAGTTTAGGGGGACAGATCCACGAGCAGTACTTC	CASSLGGQIHEQYF
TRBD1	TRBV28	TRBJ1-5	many	TGTGCCAGCAGTTACAGGGGAAGCAATCAGCCCCAGCATTTT	CASSYRGSNQPQHF
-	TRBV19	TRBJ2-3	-	TGTGCCAGTAGTATAGGAAGCCCCATGGGTACGCAGTATTTT	CASSIGSPMGTQYF
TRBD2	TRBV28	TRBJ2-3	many	TGTGCCAGCAGTTTGAGCGGGAGTAGCACAGATACGCAGTATTTT	CASSLSGSSTDTQYF
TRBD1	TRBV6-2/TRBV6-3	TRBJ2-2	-	TGTGCCAGCAACAGATGGACAGGGGATTCAGCCGGGGAGCTGTTTTTT	CASNRWTGDSAGELFF
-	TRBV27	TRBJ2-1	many	TGTGCCAGCAGTTCCGAGACGGAGAACACCTACAATGAGCAGTTCTTC	CASSSETENTYNEQFF
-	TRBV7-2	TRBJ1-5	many	TGTGCCAGCAGCGGTCAGGGCCAGCCCCAGCATTTT	CASSGQGQPQHF
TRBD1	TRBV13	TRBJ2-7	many	TGTGCCAGCAGCCCGGGACAGTCCCTCTACGAGCAGTACTTC	CASSPGQSLYEQYF
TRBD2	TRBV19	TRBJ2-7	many	TGTGCCAGTAGTAGCGGGGGGGCCTACGAGCAGTACTTC	CASSSGGAYEQYF
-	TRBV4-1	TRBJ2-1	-	TGCGCCAGCAGCCACACCGGACGGGGCAATGAGCAGTTCTTC	CASSHTGRGNEQFF
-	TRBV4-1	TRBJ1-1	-	TGCGCCAGCAGCCAAGAAGCGAGGACAGCCAGCCATGAAGCTTTCTTT	CASSQEARTASHEAFF